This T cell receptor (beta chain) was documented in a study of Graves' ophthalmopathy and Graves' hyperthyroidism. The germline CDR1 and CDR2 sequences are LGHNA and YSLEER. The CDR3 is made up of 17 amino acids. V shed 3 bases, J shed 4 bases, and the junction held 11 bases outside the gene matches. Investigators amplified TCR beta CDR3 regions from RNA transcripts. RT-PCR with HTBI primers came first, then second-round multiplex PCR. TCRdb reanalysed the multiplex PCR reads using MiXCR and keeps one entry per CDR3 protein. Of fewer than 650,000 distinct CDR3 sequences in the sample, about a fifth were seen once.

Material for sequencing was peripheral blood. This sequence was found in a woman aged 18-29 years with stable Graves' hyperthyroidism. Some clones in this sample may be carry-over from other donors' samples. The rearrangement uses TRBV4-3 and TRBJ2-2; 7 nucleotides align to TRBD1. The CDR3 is CASSQRGTAGATGELFF. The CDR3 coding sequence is TGCGCCAGCAGCCAGAGGGGGACAGCCGGCGCCACCGGGGAGCTGTTTTTT.